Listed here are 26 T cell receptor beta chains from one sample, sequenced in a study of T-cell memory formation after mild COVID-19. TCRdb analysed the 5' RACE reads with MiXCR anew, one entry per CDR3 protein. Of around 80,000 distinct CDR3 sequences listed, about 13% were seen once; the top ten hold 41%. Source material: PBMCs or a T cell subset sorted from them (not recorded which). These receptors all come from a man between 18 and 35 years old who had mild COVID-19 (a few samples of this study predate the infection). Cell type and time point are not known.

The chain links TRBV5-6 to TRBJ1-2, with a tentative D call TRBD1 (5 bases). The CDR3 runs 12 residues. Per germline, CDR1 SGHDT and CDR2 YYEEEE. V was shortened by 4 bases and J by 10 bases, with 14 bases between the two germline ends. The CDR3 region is CASSTGPEDYTF. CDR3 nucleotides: TGTGCCAGCAGCACAGGACCGGAGGACTACACCTTC. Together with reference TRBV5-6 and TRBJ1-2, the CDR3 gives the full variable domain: DAGVTQSPTHLIKTRGQQVTLRCSPKSGHDTVSWYQQALGQGPQFIFQYYEEEERQRGNFPDRFSGHQFPNYSSELNVNALLLGDSALYLCASSTGPEDYTFGSGTRLTVV.

The chain's CDR3 is CATSDPLQETQYF. The CDR3 bases are TGTGCCACCAGTGATCCTCTTCAAGAGACCCAGTACTTC. V is TRBV24-1 and J is TRBJ2-5, with unresolved D. Germline CDR1 reads KGHDR; CDR2 reads SFDVKD. The CDR3 spans 13 residues. Trimming cost V 3 bases and J 2 bases, with 6 bases left between them.

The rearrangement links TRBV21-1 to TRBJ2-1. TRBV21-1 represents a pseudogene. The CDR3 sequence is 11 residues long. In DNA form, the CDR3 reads TGTGCCAGCAGTGTATACAATGAGCAGTTCTTC. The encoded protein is CASSVYNEQFF.

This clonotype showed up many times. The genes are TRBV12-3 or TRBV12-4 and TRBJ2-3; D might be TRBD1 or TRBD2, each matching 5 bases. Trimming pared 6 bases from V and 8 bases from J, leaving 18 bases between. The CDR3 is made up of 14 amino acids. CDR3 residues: CASSPGTGLGTQYF. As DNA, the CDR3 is TGTGCCAGCAGCCCCGGGACGGGGCTTGGTACGCAGTATTTT.

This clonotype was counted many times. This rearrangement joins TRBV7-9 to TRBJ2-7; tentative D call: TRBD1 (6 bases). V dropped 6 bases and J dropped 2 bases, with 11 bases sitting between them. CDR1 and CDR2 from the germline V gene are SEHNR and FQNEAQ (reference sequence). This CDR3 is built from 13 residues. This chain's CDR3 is CASSTGTPYEQYF. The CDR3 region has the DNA TGTGCCAGCAGTACCGGGACACCCTACGAGCAGTACTTC.

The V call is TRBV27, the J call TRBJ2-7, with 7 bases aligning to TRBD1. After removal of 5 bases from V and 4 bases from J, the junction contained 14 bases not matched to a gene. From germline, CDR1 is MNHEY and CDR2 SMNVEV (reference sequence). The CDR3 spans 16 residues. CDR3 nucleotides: TGTGCCAGCAGTACGTTCCGGTGGGACAGCAAGTACGAGCAGTACTTC. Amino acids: CASSTFRWDSKYEQYF.

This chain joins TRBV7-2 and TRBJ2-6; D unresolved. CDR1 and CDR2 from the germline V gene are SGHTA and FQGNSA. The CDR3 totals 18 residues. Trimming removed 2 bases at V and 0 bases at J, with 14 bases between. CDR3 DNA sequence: TGTGCCAGCAGCTTAAATGCTGCCCATCACTCTGGGGCCAACGTCCTGACTTTC. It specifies CASSLNAAHHSGANVLTF.

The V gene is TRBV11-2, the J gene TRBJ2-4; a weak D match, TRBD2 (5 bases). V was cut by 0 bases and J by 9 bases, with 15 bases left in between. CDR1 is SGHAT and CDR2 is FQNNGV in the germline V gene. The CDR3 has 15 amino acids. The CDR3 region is CASSLDLYQRRIQYF. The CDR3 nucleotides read TGTGCCAGCAGCTTAGATCTGTACCAGCGGCGCATTCAGTACTTC.

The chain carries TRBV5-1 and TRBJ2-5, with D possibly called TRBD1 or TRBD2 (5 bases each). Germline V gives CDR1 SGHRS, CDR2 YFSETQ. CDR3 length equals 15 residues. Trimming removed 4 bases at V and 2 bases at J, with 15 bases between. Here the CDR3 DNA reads TGCGCCAGCAGCGAGACGGGACCTATACAAGAGACCCAGTACTTC. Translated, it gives CASSETGPIQETQYF.

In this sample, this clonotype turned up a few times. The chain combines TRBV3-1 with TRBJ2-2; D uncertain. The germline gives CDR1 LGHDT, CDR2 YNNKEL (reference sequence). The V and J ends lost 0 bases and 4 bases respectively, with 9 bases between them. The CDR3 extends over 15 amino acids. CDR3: CASSQEGRRTGELFF. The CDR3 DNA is TGTGCCAGCAGCCAAGAGGGAAGGCGCACCGGGGAGCTGTTTTTT.

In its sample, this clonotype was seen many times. The DNA for the CDR3 is TGTGCCAGCAGTTTAGTCCTCCCGAACACCGGGGAGCTGTTTTTT. It encodes CASSLVLPNTGELFF. The chain carries TRBV12-3 or TRBV12-4 and TRBJ2-2; D is unresolved. The CDR3 runs 15 residues. With 1 base removed from V and 0 bases from J, the gap between germline ends came to 6 bases.

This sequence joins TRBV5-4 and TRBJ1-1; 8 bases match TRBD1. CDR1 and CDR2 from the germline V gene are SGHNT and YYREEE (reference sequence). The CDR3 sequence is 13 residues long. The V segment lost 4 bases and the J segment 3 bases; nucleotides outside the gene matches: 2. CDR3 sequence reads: CASSIQGDTEAFF. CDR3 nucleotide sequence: TGTGCCAGCAGCATACAGGGGGACACTGAAGCTTTCTTT.

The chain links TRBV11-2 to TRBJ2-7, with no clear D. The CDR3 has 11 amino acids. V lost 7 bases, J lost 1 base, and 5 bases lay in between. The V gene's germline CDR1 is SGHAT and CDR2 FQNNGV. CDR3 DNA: TGTGCCAGCACCAATTCCTACGAGCAGTACTTC. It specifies CASTNSYEQYF.

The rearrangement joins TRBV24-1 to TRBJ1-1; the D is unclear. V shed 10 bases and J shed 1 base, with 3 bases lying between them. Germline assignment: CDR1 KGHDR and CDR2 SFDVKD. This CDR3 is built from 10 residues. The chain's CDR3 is CATENTEAFF. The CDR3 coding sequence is TGTGCCACGGAGAACACTGAAGCTTTCTTT.

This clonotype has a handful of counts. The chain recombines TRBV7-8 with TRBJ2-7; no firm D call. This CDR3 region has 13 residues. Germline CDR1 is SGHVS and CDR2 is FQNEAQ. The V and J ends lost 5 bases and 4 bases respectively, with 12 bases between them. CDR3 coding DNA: TGTGCCAGCAGCGCCGGGCCCGAATACGAGCAGTACGTC. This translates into CASSAGPEYEQYV.

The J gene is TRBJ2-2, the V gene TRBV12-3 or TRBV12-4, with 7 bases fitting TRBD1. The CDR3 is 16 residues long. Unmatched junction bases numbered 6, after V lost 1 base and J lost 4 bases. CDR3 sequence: CASSLVHRGGTGELFF. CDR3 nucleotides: TGTGCCAGCAGTTTAGTCCACAGGGGCGGCACCGGGGAGCTGTTTTTT.

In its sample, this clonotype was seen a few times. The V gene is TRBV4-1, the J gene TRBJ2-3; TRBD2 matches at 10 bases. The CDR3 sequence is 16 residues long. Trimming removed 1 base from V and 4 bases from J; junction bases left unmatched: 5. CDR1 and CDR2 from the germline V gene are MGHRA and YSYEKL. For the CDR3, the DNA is TGCGCCAGCAGCCAAGCGGGACTAGCGTCATCAGATACGCAGTATTTT. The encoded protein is CASSQAGLASSDTQYF.

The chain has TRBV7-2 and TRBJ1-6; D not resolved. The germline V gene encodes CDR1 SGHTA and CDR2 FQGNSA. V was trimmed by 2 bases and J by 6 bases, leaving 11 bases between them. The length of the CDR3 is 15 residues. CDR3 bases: TGTGCCAGCAGCTTATTGGTAAAGATTAATTCACCCCTCCACTTT. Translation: CASSLLVKINSPLHF.

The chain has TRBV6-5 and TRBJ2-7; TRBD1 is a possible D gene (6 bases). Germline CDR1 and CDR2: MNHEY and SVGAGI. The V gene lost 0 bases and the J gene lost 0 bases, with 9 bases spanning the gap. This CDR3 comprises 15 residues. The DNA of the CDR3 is TGTGCCAGCAGTTACTCGATGGACAGCTCCTACGAGCAGTACTTC. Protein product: CASSYSMDSSYEQYF.

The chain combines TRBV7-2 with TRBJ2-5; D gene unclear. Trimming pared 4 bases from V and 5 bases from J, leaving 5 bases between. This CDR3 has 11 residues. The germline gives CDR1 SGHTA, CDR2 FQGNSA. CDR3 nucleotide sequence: TGTGCCAGCAGCTCCTGGGAGACCCAGTACTTC. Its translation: CASSSWETQYF.

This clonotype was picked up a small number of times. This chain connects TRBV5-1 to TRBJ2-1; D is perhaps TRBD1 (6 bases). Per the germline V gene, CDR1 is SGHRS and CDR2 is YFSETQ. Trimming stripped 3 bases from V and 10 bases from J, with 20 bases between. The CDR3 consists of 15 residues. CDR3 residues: CASSSTGTSRIEQFF. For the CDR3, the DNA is TGCGCCAGCAGCTCAACCGGGACAAGCCGGATAGAGCAGTTCTTC.

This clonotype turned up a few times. This CDR3 is CASSRKPTTGVTDTQYF. CDR3 nucleotide sequence: TGCGCCAGCAGCCGGAAACCGACGACAGGGGTCACAGATACGCAGTATTTT. The chain recombines TRBV4-1 with TRBJ2-3; TRBD1 aligns across 8 bases. J was trimmed by 2 bases and V by 4 bases; bases with no gene match: 11. Germline CDR1 reads MGHRA; CDR2 reads YSYEKL. CDR3 length: 17 residues.

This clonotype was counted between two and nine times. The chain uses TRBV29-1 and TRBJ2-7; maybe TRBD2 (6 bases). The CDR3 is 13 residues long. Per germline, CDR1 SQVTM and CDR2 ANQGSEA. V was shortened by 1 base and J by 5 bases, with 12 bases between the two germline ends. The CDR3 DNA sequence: TGCAGCGTTGAAGTGGGGGGTCCAAACGAGCAGTACTTC. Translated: CSVEVGGPNEQYF.

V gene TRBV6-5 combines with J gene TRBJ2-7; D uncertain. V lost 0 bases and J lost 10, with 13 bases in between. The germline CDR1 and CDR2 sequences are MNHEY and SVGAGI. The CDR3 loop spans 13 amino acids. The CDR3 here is CASSYSNGPIQYF. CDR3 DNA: TGTGCCAGCAGTTACTCGAACGGCCCGATTCAGTACTTC.

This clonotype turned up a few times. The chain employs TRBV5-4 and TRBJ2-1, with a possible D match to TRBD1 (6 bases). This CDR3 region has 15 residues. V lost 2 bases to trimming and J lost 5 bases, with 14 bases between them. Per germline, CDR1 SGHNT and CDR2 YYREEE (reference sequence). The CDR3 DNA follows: TGTGCCAGCAGCTTCCCCGCAGGGGCAGACAATGAGCAGTTCTTC. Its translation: CASSFPAGADNEQFF. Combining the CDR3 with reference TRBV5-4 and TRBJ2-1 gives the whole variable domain ETGVTQSPTHLIKTRGQQVTLRCSSQSGHNTVSWYQQALGQGPQFIFQYYREEENGRGNFPPRFSGLQFPNYSSELNVNALELDDSALYLCASSFPAGADNEQFFGPGTRLTVL.

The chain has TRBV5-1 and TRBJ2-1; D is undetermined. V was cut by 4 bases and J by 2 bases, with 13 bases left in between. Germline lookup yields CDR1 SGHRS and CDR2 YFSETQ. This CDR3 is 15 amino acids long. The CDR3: CASSARLGTYNEQFF. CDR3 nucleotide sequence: TGCGCCAGCAGCGCGAGACTGGGGACCTACAATGAGCAGTTCTTC.